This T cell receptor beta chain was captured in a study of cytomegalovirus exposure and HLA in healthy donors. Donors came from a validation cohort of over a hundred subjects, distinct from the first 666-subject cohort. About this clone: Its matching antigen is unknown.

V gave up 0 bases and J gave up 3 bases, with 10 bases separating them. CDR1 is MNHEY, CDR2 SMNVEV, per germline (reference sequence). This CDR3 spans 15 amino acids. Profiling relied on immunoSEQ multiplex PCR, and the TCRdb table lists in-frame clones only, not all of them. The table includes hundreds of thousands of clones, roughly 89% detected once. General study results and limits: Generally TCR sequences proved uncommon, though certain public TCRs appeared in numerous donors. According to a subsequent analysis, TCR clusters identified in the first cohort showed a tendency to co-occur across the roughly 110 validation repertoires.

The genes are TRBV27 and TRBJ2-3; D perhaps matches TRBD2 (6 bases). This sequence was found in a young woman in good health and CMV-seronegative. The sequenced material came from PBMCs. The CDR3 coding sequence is TGTGCCAGCAGTTTATCGACTAGGTGGACAGATACGCAGTATTTT. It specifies CASSLSTRWTDTQYF.